There are a few counts of the clone carrying this T cell receptor (beta chain). Unique molecular identifiers were incorporated into the prepared TCRbeta library. Using its own MiXCR run on the PCR reads, TCRdb lists one record per CDR3 protein. The table lists 450,000 to 600,000 distinct CDR3 sequences, about 17% of them singletons. The record originates from a study of T-cell reconstitution after alpha-beta-depleted transplantation in children. CDR1 and CDR2 from the germline V gene are SGDLS and YYNGEE. CDR3 length: 15 residues. V lost 5 bases, J lost 6 bases, and 9 bases stayed unmatched. The source is a human donor who donated a stem cell graft to a child with acute lymphoblastic leukemia. The gene calls are TRBV9 and TRBJ2-1; TRBD1 agrees at 9 bases. Source: PBMCs from the stem cell graft donor, taken from the stem cell graft. CDR3 loop: CASSPQGASVNEQFF. The DNA of the CDR3 is TGTGCCAGCAGTCCACAGGGGGCGTCCGTCAATGAGCAGTTCTTC.